This passage covers 21 T cell receptor beta chains from one sample sequenced in a study of early T cells in non-severe SARS-CoV-2 infection. MiXCR, run by TCRdb on the 5' RACE reads, gives a single entry per CDR3 protein. The table lists 90,000 to 130,000 distinct CDR3 sequences, over 10% of them singletons. The input for sequencing was whole blood, taken at baseline. The receptors originated from an adult who was a healthcare worker with PCR-confirmed SARS-CoV-2 infection or an uninfected control (not recorded which).

The count of this clonotype is one. The genes are TRBV24-1 and TRBJ2-3; D ambiguous. Between the trimmed V and J ends, which lost 3 bases and 3 bases, there was a span of 6 bases. The CDR3 is made up of 13 amino acids. CDR1 is KGHDR and CDR2 is SFDVKD in the germline V gene. This CDR3 reads CATSDLGTDTQYF. CDR3 coding DNA: TGTGCCACCAGTGATCTAGGGACAGATACGCAGTATTTT.

The genes are TRBV7-9 and TRBJ1-2; D not certain. V was trimmed by 1 base and J by 4 bases, leaving 7 bases between them. The CDR3 has 13 residues. Germline-derived CDR1 and CDR2 are SEHNR and FQNEAQ (reference sequence). The CDR3 DNA follows: TGTGCCAGCAGCTTAGGAGCCTCCTATGGCTACACCTTC. Translation: CASSLGASYGYTF.

This clonotype was counted only a few times. This sequence joins TRBV20-1 and TRBJ2-5; D tentatively fits TRBD1 or TRBD2 (5 bases each). The CDR3 covers 16 residues. V was cut by 2 bases and J by 0 bases, with 16 bases left in between. Germline CDR1 DFQATT, CDR2 SNEGSKA (reference sequence). CDR3 amino acids: CSARSDSGGYQETQYF. The CDR3, as DNA: TGCAGTGCTAGATCTGACAGTGGAGGCTACCAAGAGACCCAGTACTTC.

The chain joins TRBV12-3 or TRBV12-4 to TRBJ2-2; maybe TRBD2 (6 bases). The CDR3 has 16 amino acids. The ends were cut back, 6 bases at V and 6 bases at J, with 20 bases in the middle. The CDR3 reads CASSLGAGLSPGELFF. The CDR3 DNA sequence: TGTGCCAGCAGCCTTGGGGCGGGACTTTCTCCCGGGGAGCTGTTTTTT.

This clonotype was seen a handful of times. The chain couples TRBV12-3 or TRBV12-4 to TRBJ2-1, with TRBD1 identical over 9 bases. V shed 6 bases and J 3 bases; nucleotides not matched to a gene: 9. This CDR3 has 16 amino acids. CDR3 protein: CASRPTGGLYYNEQFF. CDR3 coding DNA: TGTGCCAGCAGGCCGACAGGGGGGCTATACTACAATGAGCAGTTCTTC.

J is TRBJ2-7 and V is TRBV4-1; D is perhaps TRBD1 (6 bases). This CDR3 has 13 residues. Germline CDR1 and CDR2: MGHRA and YSYEKL. The V end lost 1 base, the J end lost 7 bases, and 11 bases lay between the germline ends. CDR3 in DNA: TGCGCCAGCAGCCAAGCTTTTGGGACAGAGCAGTACTTC. This encodes CASSQAFGTEQYF.

This clonotype was detected many times. This chain connects TRBV28 to TRBJ1-3; TRBD1 is a possible D gene (5 bases). Trimming took off 5 bases at V and 0 bases at J, with 14 bases between the two ends. Germline V gene data show CDR1 as MDHEN and CDR2 as SYDVKM. The CDR3 consists of 16 residues. The CDR3 reads CASSSSGQASGNTIYF. CDR3 coding DNA: TGTGCCAGCAGTAGTTCCGGACAAGCCTCTGGAAACACCATATATTTT. The whole variable domain, remainder taken from reference TRBV28 and TRBJ1-3, is DVKVTQSSRYLVKRTGEKVFLECVQDMDHENMFWYRQDPGLGLRLIYFSYDVKMKEKGDIPEGYSVSREKKERFSLILESASTNQTSMYLCASSSSGQASGNTIYFGEGSWLTVV.

This clonotype was seen repeatedly, ten times or more. The chain combines TRBV7-9 with TRBJ2-7; D is possibly TRBD1 or TRBD2 (6 bases each). The ends were cut back, 3 bases at V and 3 bases at J, with 15 bases in the middle. The CDR3 consists of 15 residues. Germline-derived CDR1 and CDR2 are SEHNR and FQNEAQ (reference sequence). CDR3 nucleotides: TGTGCCAGCAGCTTTTTACAGGGAGGTGACTACGAGCAGTACTTC. It specifies CASSFLQGGDYEQYF. Filled out from reference TRBV7-9 and TRBJ2-7, the complete variable domain reads DTGVSQNPRHKITKRGQNVTFRCDPISEHNRLYWYRQTLGQGPEFLTYFQNEAQLEKSRLLSDRFSAERPKGSFSTLEIQRTEQGDSAMYLCASSFLQGGDYEQYFGPGTRLTVT.

The chain carries TRBV14 and TRBJ1-4; D gene uncertain. Trimming pared 1 base from V and 5 bases from J, leaving 8 bases between. CDR1 SGHDN and CDR2 FVKESK come from the germline V gene. The CDR3 length is 14 residues. The CDR3 sequence is CASSQVSGNEKLFF. Written as DNA, the CDR3 is TGTGCCAGCAGCCAAGTTTCCGGGAATGAAAAACTGTTTTTT.

At least ten counts were recorded for this clonotype. The chain combines TRBV7-9 with TRBJ1-1; D possibly corresponds to TRBD1 (6 bases). Germline values: CDR1 SEHNR, CDR2 FQNEAQ (reference sequence). The CDR3 loop spans 15 amino acids. V lost 4 bases, J lost 5 bases, and 17 bases lay in between. CDR3 in amino acids: CASSSAGHRMTEAFF. The DNA for the CDR3 is TGTGCCAGCAGCTCCGCGGGACACCGGATGACTGAAGCTTTCTTT.

V and J are TRBV6-5 and TRBJ1-2; 7 bases are a match to TRBD1. Germline V gene data show CDR1 as MNHEY and CDR2 as SVGAGI. J lost 4 bases, V lost 5 bases, and 10 bases had no gene match. The CDR3 sequence is 15 residues long. The CDR3 region is CASSPTSGTAYGYTF. The CDR3, as DNA: TGTGCCAGCAGTCCCACTTCCGGGACAGCCTATGGCTACACCTTC.

This clonotype has a count of ten or more. The chain carries TRBV6-1 and TRBJ2-7, with 7 bases matching TRBD1. The CDR3 is made up of 14 amino acids. Germline CDR1 and CDR2: MNHNS and SASEGT. Unmatched junction bases numbered 6, after V lost 5 bases and J lost 2 bases. The CDR3 is CASSTRTGTYEQYF. In DNA form, the CDR3 reads TGTGCCAGCAGTACGCGGACAGGTACCTACGAGCAGTACTTC.

This clonotype was seen a handful of times. This chain connects TRBV18 to TRBJ2-3; TRBD1 matches at 7 bases. The germline V gene has CDR1 KGHSH and CDR2 LQKENI. The CDR3 covers 16 residues. V lost 2 bases to trimming and J lost 3 bases; unmatched junction nucleotides: 8. CDR3 region: CASSPTLTGSTDTQYF. Written as DNA, the CDR3 is TGTGCCAGCTCACCAACTCTGACAGGGTCGACAGATACGCAGTATTTT.

This clonotype has just a few counts. The chain is built from TRBV19 and TRBJ2-1; 7 positions match TRBD2. This CDR3 has 15 residues. The germline CDR1 and CDR2 sequences are LNHDA and SQIVND (reference sequence). Unmatched junction bases numbered 8, after V lost 1 base and J lost 8 bases. The CDR3 region has the DNA TGTGCCAGTAGTATAGTTGCGGGAGTGGACGATGAGCAGTTCTTC. It encodes CASSIVAGVDDEQFF. Variable domain in full (rest from reference TRBV19 and TRBJ2-1): DGGITQSPKYLFRKEGQNVTLSCEQNLNHDAMYWYRQDPGQGLRLIYYSQIVNDFQKGDIAEGYSVSREKKESFPLTVTSAQKNPTAFYLCASSIVAGVDDEQFFGPGTRLTVL.

A few counts support this clonotype. The chain employs TRBV30 and TRBJ1-5, with TRBD1 matching over 8 bases. V was pared by 3 bases and J by 5 bases, with 6 bases of the junction left unmatched. The CDR3 consists of 14 residues. From germline, CDR1 is GTSNPN and CDR2 SVGIG (reference sequence). CDR3 in amino acids: CAWSGGQGYQPQHF. The CDR3, as DNA: TGTGCCTGGAGCGGAGGACAGGGTTATCAGCCCCAGCATTTT.

The chain links TRBV20-1 to TRBJ1-1, with 7 bases matching TRBD1. Germline values: CDR1 DFQATT, CDR2 SNEGSKA (reference sequence). The junction had 8 bases not matched to a gene; V was cut back by 6 bases and J by 1 base. The CDR3 sequence is 14 residues long. This CDR3 reads CSAPDRRENTEAFF. CDR3 nucleotide sequence: TGCAGTGCCCCGGACAGGAGGGAGAACACTGAAGCTTTCTTT.

This chain joins TRBV9 and TRBJ2-7; unclear D gene. Germline loops: CDR1 SGDLS, CDR2 YYNGEE. Trimming removed 0 bases at V and 2 bases at J, with 9 bases between. CDR3 length: 14 amino acids. In nucleotides, the CDR3 is TGTGCCAGCAGCGTAGCGGTCGGCCCCTACGAGCAGTACTTC. This encodes CASSVAVGPYEQYF.

This clonotype was seen only a few times. The genes are TRBV29-1 and TRBJ1-2, with 7 bases matching TRBD1. With 1 base clipped from V and 4 bases from J, the junction kept 3 bases outside the gene matches. The CDR3 consists of 13 residues. Per germline, CDR1 SQVTM and CDR2 ANQGSEA. The CDR3 nucleotides read TGCAGCGTTGAAGGGGGACAGCCCTATGGCTACACCTTC. Translated: CSVEGGQPYGYTF.

This clonotype was recorded a few times. The chain uses TRBV4-1 and TRBJ1-1; unclear D gene. This CDR3 contains 15 residues. Trimming took 4 bases from V and 0 from J, leaving 12 bases between them. Germline V gives CDR1 MGHRA, CDR2 YSYEKL. CDR3 amino acids: CASSPVGRMNTEAFF. CDR3 bases: TGCGCCAGCAGCCCCGTAGGCAGAATGAACACTGAAGCTTTCTTT.

This clonotype was observed many times. The chain employs TRBV20-1 and TRBJ1-1; D is perhaps TRBD1 (5 bases). Trimming took off 3 bases at V and 6 bases at J, with 11 bases between the two ends. Germline assignment: CDR1 DFQATT and CDR2 SNEGSKA (reference sequence). The CDR3 loop spans 12 amino acids. In DNA, the CDR3 is TGCAGTGCTAGGGCAGGGACGGCTGAAGCTTTCTTT. Protein: CSARAGTAEAFF.

This clonotype was observed at least ten times. The chain employs TRBV6-5 and TRBJ1-5; D is unclear. The CDR3 loop spans 13 amino acids. CDR1 is MNHEY and CDR2 is SVGAGI in the germline V gene. V lost 6 bases and J lost 3, with 9 bases in between. CDR3 nucleotides: TGTGCCAGCAGAGAGGTATACAATCAGCCCCAGCATTTT. As protein: CASREVYNQPQHF.